These 24 T cell receptor beta chains came from one sample sequenced in a study of blood T cell repertoires in COVID-19. Only in-frame clones appear in the TCRdb table, and some are missing; sequencing was by immunoSEQ multiplex PCR. The sample has 130,000 to 150,000 clones, 70% to 90% seen once. The source material was peripheral blood. These receptors originate from a human donor with acute or convalescent COVID-19. The donor label of this sample is uncertain.

The rearrangement joins TRBV6-6 to TRBJ1-5, with a tentative D call TRBD1 (5 bases). Trimming shortened V by 6 bases and J by 5 bases, and 14 bases separated the two germline ends. The germline V gene has CDR1 MNHNY and CDR2 SVGAGI (reference sequence). The CDR3 has 14 amino acids. CDR3 loop: CASRSDSYYQPQHF. The CDR3 nucleotides are TGTGCCAGCAGGTCAGACAGCTACTATCAGCCCCAGCATTTT.

The chain is built from TRBV7-2 and TRBJ1-1; no definite D call. The V gene lost 3 bases and the J gene lost 2 bases, with 16 bases spanning the gap. The length of the CDR3 is 16 residues. Germline lookup yields CDR1 SGHTA and CDR2 FQGNSA. The DNA for the CDR3 is TGTGCCAGCAGCTTTGTTGCCGGAGGGCCCAACACTGAAGCTTTCTTT. Translated, it gives CASSFVAGGPNTEAFF.

The CDR3 protein is CASSHRDKTYEQYF. For the CDR3, the DNA is TGTGCCAGCAGTCACCGGGACAAGACCTACGAGCAGTACTTC. The J gene is TRBJ2-7, the V gene TRBV27; a possible D gene is TRBD1 (6 bases). Trimming removed 5 bases from V and 2 bases from J, with 13 bases in between. The CDR3 is 14 residues long. CDR1 MNHEY and CDR2 SMNVEV come from the germline V gene (reference sequence).

This chain uses TRBV20-1 with TRBJ1-2; 9 positions agree with TRBD1. V lost 3 bases, J lost 8 bases, and 7 bases stayed unmatched. This CDR3 comprises 13 residues. Germline values: CDR1 DFQATT, CDR2 SNEGSKA (reference sequence). CDR3 in amino acids: CSASPGTGYGYTF. The CDR3 nucleotides are TGCAGTGCTAGTCCTGGGACAGGGTACGGCTACACCTTC.

The CDR3: CASSYVPGSEYNEQFF. CDR3 coding DNA: TGTGCCAGCAGTTACGTCCCGGGTAGCGAGTACAATGAGCAGTTCTTC. The chain recombines TRBV6-6 with TRBJ2-1; D perhaps matches TRBD2 (5 bases). Germline V gives CDR1 MNHNY, CDR2 SVGAGI (reference sequence). The CDR3 consists of 16 residues. With 2 bases removed from V and 4 bases from J, the gap between germline ends came to 15 bases.

The rearrangement uses TRBV7-2 and TRBJ2-7; perhaps TRBD2 as D (5 bases). CDR3 size: 14 residues. Trimming took 5 bases from V and 3 from J, leaving 14 bases between them. Germline assignment: CDR1 SGHTA and CDR2 FQGNSA. The CDR3 here is CASSQGPGYYEQYV. Here the CDR3 DNA reads TGTGCCAGCAGCCAAGGCCCGGGATACTACGAGCAGTACGTC.

The rearrangement uses TRBV5-1 and TRBJ1-6; 9 nucleotides align to TRBD1. Trimming at V came to 3 bases and at J to 8 bases, leaving 6 bases not matched to a gene. This CDR3 is built from 15 residues. CDR1 and CDR2 (germline): SGHRS, YFSETQ. CDR3 DNA: TGCGCCAGCAGCTCGGCCGGGACAGGGTATTCACCCCTCCACTTT. Translation: CASSSAGTGYSPLHF.

This chain uses TRBV5-4 with TRBJ1-5; 8 positions agree with TRBD1. The CDR3 is made up of 17 amino acids. The trim removed 1 base at V and 3 bases at J, leaving 9 bases unmatched. Germline V gives CDR1 SGHNT, CDR2 YYREEE (reference sequence). As DNA, the CDR3 is TGTGCCAGCAGCTTGCATTCGGCAGGGGGCTCCAATCAGCCCCAGCATTTT. Translating gives CASSLHSAGGSNQPQHF.

This chain uses TRBV11-2 with TRBJ2-7, with 8 bases identical to TRBD1. V was clipped by 1 base and J by 5 bases; unmatched bases: 10. This CDR3 spans 16 amino acids. Germline loops: CDR1 SGHAT, CDR2 FQNNGV. CDR3 protein: CASSLAGGLYRDEQYF. CDR3 bases: TGTGCCAGCAGCTTAGCAGGGGGCCTCTATAGAGACGAGCAGTACTTC. The whole variable domain, remainder taken from reference TRBV11-2 and TRBJ2-7, is EAGVAQSPRYKIIEKRQSVAFWCNPISGHATLYWYQQILGQGPKLLIQFQNNGVVDDSQLPKDRFSAERLKGVDSTLKIQPAKLEDSAVYLCASSLAGGLYRDEQYFGPGTRLTVT.

This clone was seen a single time. This chain joins TRBV11-3 and TRBJ2-7; 12 bases fit TRBD1. Germline V CDR1 and CDR2: SGHNT, YENEEA. V was clipped by 4 bases and J by 10 bases; unmatched bases: 5. This CDR3 has 13 residues. This CDR3 is CASSSGTGGAQYF. The CDR3 coding sequence is TGTGCCAGCAGCTCCGGGACAGGGGGCGCCCAGTACTTC. The full variable domain, in which reference TRBV11-3 and TRBJ2-7 provide the parts outside the CDR3, is EAGVVQSPRYKIIEKKQPVAFWCNPISGHNTLYWYLQNLGQGPELLIRYENEEAVDDSQLPKDRFSAERLKGVDSTLKIQPAELGDSAVYLCASSSGTGGAQYFGPGTRLTVT.

The chain employs TRBV6-5 and TRBJ1-2; TRBD1 matches at 7 bases. CDR1 MNHEY and CDR2 SVGAGI come from the germline V gene. J lost 0 bases, V lost 5 bases, and 3 bases had no gene match. The CDR3 extends over 14 amino acids. The DNA for the CDR3 is TGTGCCAGCAGTACGGGGACAGCTAACTATGGCTACACCTTC. Protein: CASSTGTANYGYTF.

The chain uses TRBV30 and TRBJ2-2; maybe TRBD2 (6 bases). The CDR3 is 14 amino acids. Trimming took 4 bases from V and 6 from J, leaving 15 bases between them. Germline CDR1 reads GTSNPN; CDR2 reads SVGIG (reference sequence). Here the CDR3 DNA reads TGTGCCTGGATCGAAACTAGCAGGGCCGGGGAGCTGTTTTTT. Translating gives CAWIETSRAGELFF.

The V and J genes are TRBV4-2 and TRBJ2-2; maybe TRBD2 (6 bases). The germline gives CDR1 LGHNA, CDR2 YNFKEQ. The CDR3 length is 16 residues. Trimming removed 1 base at V and 1 base at J, with 10 bases between. CDR3 bases: TGTGCCAGCAGCCAAGGTCCAGCGGGGAACACCGGGGAGCTGTTTTTT. It yields the protein CASSQGPAGNTGELFF.

A few counts support this clone. The CDR3 reads CATSQGVSNQPQHF. The CDR3 DNA reads TGTGCCACCAGTCAAGGGGTGAGCAATCAGCCCCAGCATTTT. The chain uses TRBV24-1 and TRBJ1-5; D might be TRBD1 (5 bases). The CDR3 runs to 14 residues. Between the trimmed V and J ends, which lost 6 bases and 1 base, there was a span of 9 bases. CDR1 is KGHDR, CDR2 SFDVKD, per germline.

This chain links TRBV19 with TRBJ2-5; 11 bases are a match to TRBD2. Germline values: CDR1 LNHDA, CDR2 SQIVND (reference sequence). This CDR3 comprises 17 residues. Trimming removed 5 bases from V and 2 bases from J; junction bases left unmatched: 10. The CDR3: CASSLARASGGQETQYF. CDR3 DNA: TGTGCCAGTAGTCTAGCGAGGGCTAGCGGGGGGCAAGAGACCCAGTACTTC.

The rearrangement links TRBV10-1 to TRBJ2-1, with a weak D call TRBD1 (5 bases). The CDR3 consists of 14 residues. The V end lost 8 bases, the J end lost 5 bases, and 16 bases lay between the germline ends. Germline V CDR1 and CDR2: WNHNN, SYGVQD (reference sequence). CDR3 region: CASGWGYHHNEQFF. Here the CDR3 DNA reads TGCGCCAGCGGGTGGGGCTACCATCACAATGAGCAGTTCTTC.

The rearrangement uses TRBV7-6 and TRBJ2-7; TRBD1 aligns across 7 bases. The trim removed 5 bases at V and 6 bases at J, leaving 10 bases unmatched. The CDR3 sequence is 14 residues long. Germline V gene lookup returns CDR1 SGHVS and CDR2 FNYEAQ. The CDR3 loop reads CASSLEGANGEQYF. The CDR3 DNA is TGTGCCAGCAGCCTCGAGGGGGCGAACGGCGAGCAGTACTTC.

The chain links TRBV24-1 to TRBJ1-5; D possibly corresponds to TRBD1 (6 bases). CDR3 length: 19 residues. Germline CDR1 is KGHDR and CDR2 is SFDVKD. The germline V and J ends were trimmed by 6 bases and 0 bases, with 23 bases remaining between them. The CDR3: CATSPYIRQVPHSNQPQHF. The CDR3 DNA reads TGTGCCACCAGTCCCTATATTCGACAGGTTCCACATAGCAATCAGCCCCAGCATTTT.

This chain uses TRBV5-1 with TRBJ1-2; D unresolved. Trimming shortened V by 7 bases and J by 2 bases, and 6 bases separated the two germline ends. This CDR3 is built from 11 residues. The germline CDR1 and CDR2 sequences are SGHRS and YFSETQ. For the CDR3, the DNA is TGCGCCAGCCGGGAGAACTATGGCTACACCTTC. Translating gives CASRENYGYTF.

The V and J genes are TRBV7-3 and TRBJ2-1, with TRBD2 matching over 7 bases. V lost 1 base to trimming and J lost 5 bases; unmatched junction nucleotides: 2. CDR3 length equals 14 residues. The germline V gene has CDR1 SGHTA and CDR2 FQGTGA. The CDR3 nucleotides read TGTGCCAGCAGCTTAAGCGGGGGTGACAATGAGCAGTTCTTC. Its translation: CASSLSGGDNEQFF.

J is TRBJ2-1 and V is TRBV7-9; TRBD2 agrees at 8 bases. This CDR3 has 17 amino acids. Germline assignment: CDR1 SEHNR and CDR2 FQNEAQ (reference sequence). After removal of 1 base from V and 7 bases from J, the junction contained 12 bases not matched to a gene. This CDR3 is CASSLDRLASRRNEQFF. The CDR3 coding sequence is TGTGCCAGCAGCTTAGATCGACTAGCGTCCCGAAGGAATGAGCAGTTCTTC.

The chain has TRBV2 and TRBJ1-4; 7 bases fit TRBD1. Unmatched junction bases numbered 8, after V lost 6 bases and J lost 4 bases. Germline loops: CDR1 SNHLY, CDR2 FYNNEI. The CDR3 extends over 15 amino acids. CDR3 residues: CASSPRQGINEKLFF. The DNA for the CDR3 is TGTGCCAGCAGCCCCCGACAGGGCATTAATGAAAAACTGTTTTTT. Supplemented by reference TRBV2 and TRBJ1-4, the full variable domain reads EPEVTQTPSHQVTQMGQEVILRCVPISNHLYFYWYRQILGQKVEFLVSFYNNEISEKSEIFDDQFSVERPDGSNFTLKIRSTKLEDSAMYFCASSPRQGINEKLFFGSGTQLSVL.

V and J are TRBV29-1 and TRBJ1-3, with D possibly matching TRBD1 (5 bases). With 4 bases removed from V and 4 bases from J, the gap between germline ends came to 8 bases. CDR1 SQVTM and CDR2 ANQGSEA come from the germline V gene. The CDR3 extends over 12 amino acids. The CDR3 region has the DNA TGCAGCGTTGCAGGGATGGGAAACACCATATATTTT. Protein: CSVAGMGNTIYF. Supplemented by reference TRBV29-1 and TRBJ1-3, the full variable domain reads SAVISQKPSRDICQRGTSLTIQCQVDSQVTMMFWYRQQPGQSLTLIATANQGSEATYESGFVIDKFPISRPNLTFSTLTVSNMSPEDSSIYLCSVAGMGNTIYFGEGSWLTVV.

The V gene is TRBV6-2 or TRBV6-3, the J gene TRBJ2-5; the D is unclear. Germline values: CDR1 MNHEY, CDR2 SVGEGT. Between the trimmed V and J ends, which lost 5 bases and 0 bases, there was a span of 16 bases. The CDR3 length is 16 residues. The CDR3 here is CASSTIHGLNQETQYF. The CDR3 DNA reads as TGTGCCAGCAGTACGATCCACGGGTTAAACCAAGAGACCCAGTACTTC.